This T cell receptor (beta chain) is from a study of regulatory T cells in long-lasting Graves disease. V lost 5 bases, J lost 4 bases, and 17 bases lay in between. Germline lookup yields CDR1 SEHNR and CDR2 FQNEAQ (reference sequence). The CDR3 runs to 15 residues. With iRepertoire HTBI primers and Arm-PCR of CDR3 regions, TCR beta libraries were built. Per the original data handling: Identification yielded around 64 TRBV and 13 to 15 TRBJ segments across samples. TCRdb passed the multiplex PCR reads through MiXCR, listing each CDR3 protein once. TCRdb assigned the V and J calls; the authors' analysis was not used. The sample shows some 330,000 distinct CDR3 sequences, about an eighth of them seen only once. Sample time point: newly diagnosed GD, antithyroid drugs for less than 3 months. After RNA was extracted from PBMCs, the TCR library was made from it. This sample also belongs to another study, concerning T cells in Graves' hyperthyroidism and ophthalmopathy. From that study: First-round RT-PCR with HTBI primers amplified the TCR CDR3 region.

This TCR derives from a woman aged 18-35 years with Graves disease. The chain is built from TRBV7-9 and TRBJ1-1; a weak D match, TRBD1 (6 bases). Here the sequenced sample was peripheral blood mononuclear cells (PBMCs), taken at new diagnosis, from a patient treated with antithyroid drugs. The CDR3 nucleotides read TGTGCCAGCAGCCTTCACAGGGAGGGAATCACTGAAGCTTTCTTT. It translates to CASSLHREGITEAFF.